Listed below are T cell receptor beta chains from one sample, sequenced in a study of human T cells and chemical hapten exposure. Via MiXCR, TCRdb re-called the RACE reads, giving one row per CDR3 protein. This repertoire shows tens of thousands of distinct CDR3 sequences, about 11% found once; its top ten account for approximately 4%. The material was whole blood, obtained in connection with sensitization to the hapten diphenylcyclopropenone (DPC). The receptors were gathered from a middle-aged woman with alopecia areata. Some clones in this sample may be carry-over from other donors' samples. CDR3s include the opening cysteine and the closing phenylalanine or tryptophan. A D gene is named only where the DNA matches it firmly. Only part of the rows carry a size: once, few, many, or a class if the clone is expanded.

size: many
D: NA
V: TRBV7-2
J: TRBJ2-1
length: 16
DNA: TGTGCCAGCAGCCCAGAGTTGCGGGGCTCCTACAATGAGCAGTTCTTC
CDR3: CASSPELRGSYNEQFF

size: many
D: NA
V: TRBV29-1
J: TRBJ1-1
length: 14
DNA: TGCAGCGTTGGGACTCCCCCGGGGAACACTGAAGCTTTCTTT
CDR3: CSVGTPPGNTEAFF

size: few
D: TRBD1
V: TRBV7-2
J: TRBJ2-1
length: 16
DNA: TGTGCCAGCAGATCGGGACAGGGAGGATCCTACAATGAGCAGTTCTTC
CDR3: CASRSGQGGSYNEQFF

size: few
D: NA
V: TRBV11-2
J: TRBJ1-2
length: 14
DNA: TGTGCCAGCAGACCGCCAGACAGTGGTTATGGCTACACCTTC
CDR3: CASRPPDSGYGYTF

size: few
D: NA
V: TRBV12-3/TRBV12-4
J: TRBJ2-1
length: 16
DNA: TGTGCCAGCAGTTTCCTGAAGGGCGGTACCTACAATGAGCAGTTCTTC
CDR3: CASSFLKGGTYNEQFF

size: NA
D: TRBD2
V: TRBV29-1
J: TRBJ2-3
length: 16
DNA: TGCAGCGTTGAAGGTGGACCTAGCGGGGGCACAGATACGCAGTATTTT
CDR3: CSVEGGPSGGTDTQYF

size: few
D: NA
V: TRBV11-2
J: TRBJ2-7
length: 14
DNA: TGTGCCAGCAGCTTGGGGACGGTTCCCTACGAGCAGTACTTC
CDR3: CASSLGTVPYEQYF

size: few
D: TRBD1
V: TRBV30
J: TRBJ1-4
length: 14
DNA: TGTGCCTGGAGTGTACAGGGGGTTAATGAAAAACTGTTTTTT
CDR3: CAWSVQGVNEKLFF

size: NA
D: NA
V: TRBV6-1
J: TRBJ1-5
length: 14
DNA: TGTGCCAGCAGCGTGTCTAAGCGCAATCAGCCCCAGCATTTT
CDR3: CASSVSKRNQPQHF

size: many
D: NA
V: TRBV4-1
J: TRBJ1-4
length: 12
DNA: TGCCCCTCGACGGGGAGTGATGAAAAACTGTTTTTT
CDR3: CPSTGSDEKLFF

size: NA
D: TRBD1
V: TRBV20-1
J: TRBJ2-3
length: 15
DNA: TGCAGTGCTACAGGACAGGGGGGATCTGAAGATACGCAGTATTTT
CDR3: CSATGQGGSEDTQYF

size: many
D: NA
V: TRBV6-6
J: TRBJ2-5
length: 13
DNA: TGTGCCAGCCTAAAGGGACAAGCGGAGACCCAGTACTTC
CDR3: CASLKGQAETQYF

size: few
D: NA
V: TRBV7-9
J: TRBJ2-1
length: 12
DNA: TGTGCCAGCAGCTTAAGTGTGAGTAGGCAGTTCTTC
CDR3: CASSLSVSRQFF

size: NA
D: TRBD1
V: TRBV7-2
J: TRBJ1-4
length: 14
DNA: TGTGCCAGCAGCTCAGGGGGGCGCCGTGAAAAACTGTTTTTT
CDR3: CASSSGGRREKLFF

size: many
D: TRBD1
V: TRBV7-8
J: TRBJ1-5
length: 12
DNA: TGTGCCAGCGGGACAGGGGTACGGCCCCAGCATTTT
CDR3: CASGTGVRPQHF

size: many
D: NA
V: TRBV30
J: TRBJ2-4
length: 15
DNA: TGTGCCTGGAGGGACCGACAAGTAGCCAAAAACATTCAGTACTTC
CDR3: CAWRDRQVAKNIQYF

size: few
D: TRBD1
V: TRBV15
J: TRBJ2-3
length: 14
DNA: TGTGCCACCAGTTCAGGGGGCTTCACAGATACGCAGTATTTT
CDR3: CATSSGGFTDTQYF

size: many
D: TRBD1
V: TRBV2
J: TRBJ2-6
length: 19
DNA: TGTGCCAGCAGGTCCCTCTTCTCCGGGACAGACTCTGGGGCCAACGTCCTGACTTTC
CDR3: CASRSLFSGTDSGANVLTF

size: few
D: NA
V: TRBV7-2
J: TRBJ1-1
length: 14
DNA: TGTGCCAGCAGCAAAAGGACAGCGAACACTGAAGCTTTCTTT
CDR3: CASSKRTANTEAFF

size: many
D: NA
V: TRBV20-1
J: TRBJ1-1
length: 13
DNA: TGCAGTGCCCGTCAGGGGAGTGGCACTGAAGCTTTCTTT
CDR3: CSARQGSGTEAFF

size: many
D: NA
V: TRBV18
J: TRBJ2-7
length: 13
DNA: TGTGCCAGCTCACGTTGGGGGGCTGACGAGCAGTACTTC
CDR3: CASSRWGADEQYF

size: few
D: NA
V: TRBV5-4
J: TRBJ2-2
length: 15
DNA: TGTGCCAGCAGCTTGGATGTTTTAGGGTCCGGGGAGCTGTTTTTT
CDR3: CASSLDVLGSGELFF

size: many
D: NA
V: TRBV14
J: TRBJ2-5
length: 12
DNA: TGTGCCAGCAGCCAAGAAAGAAAGACCCAGTACTTC
CDR3: CASSQERKTQYF

size: few
D: TRBD2
V: TRBV7-2
J: TRBJ2-7
length: 14
DNA: TGTGCCAGCACCTTAGCGGGAGGGCCTGGTGAGCAGTACTTC
CDR3: CASTLAGGPGEQYF

size: few
D: NA
V: TRBV20-1
J: TRBJ2-5
length: 18
DNA: TGCAGTGCTAGTGGCCCAGTCGTAGTTCGAACCAGGTTGGAGACCCAGTACTTC
CDR3: CSASGPVVVRTRLETQYF

size: NA
D: TRBD1
V: TRBV11-2
J: TRBJ1-6
length: 14
DNA: TGTGCCAGCAGCTTCAGGGACAGGGTCTCACCCCTCCACTTT
CDR3: CASSFRDRVSPLHF

size: few
D: NA
V: TRBV29-1
J: TRBJ2-1
length: 11
DNA: TGCAGCGTTGATAAGCGAGCTAAGCAGTTCTTC
CDR3: CSVDKRAKQFF

size: NA
D: NA
V: TRBV11-2
J: TRBJ2-7
length: 13
DNA: TGTGCCAGCAGCTCTCAGGTGGAGGACGAGCAGTACTTC
CDR3: CASSSQVEDEQYF

size: many
D: NA
V: TRBV7-8
J: TRBJ1-6
length: 13
DNA: TGTGCCAGCAGCTTAGGGGCGCGATCACCCCTCCACTTT
CDR3: CASSLGARSPLHF

size: many
D: TRBD1
V: TRBV14
J: TRBJ2-3
length: 16
DNA: TGTGCCAGCAGCCGACAGGGGGCTCAAAGCACAGATACGCAGTATTTT
CDR3: CASSRQGAQSTDTQYF

size: many
D: NA
V: TRBV6-2/TRBV6-3
J: TRBJ1-1
length: 16
DNA: TGTGCCAGCAGTTACACTCCATTTGAGGCGGAGACTGAAGCTTTCTTT
CDR3: CASSYTPFEAETEAFF

size: many
D: NA
V: TRBV10-3
J: TRBJ1-1
length: 14
DNA: TGTGCCACCACAGGGTCAGGGATGAACACTGAAGCTTTCTTT
CDR3: CATTGSGMNTEAFF

size: NA
D: TRBD1
V: TRBV7-2
J: TRBJ2-3
length: 14
DNA: TGTGCCAGCATCAGGGGGTTGCCCACAGATACGCAGTATTTT
CDR3: CASIRGLPTDTQYF

size: NA
D: NA
V: TRBV11-2
J: TRBJ2-3
length: 13
DNA: TGTGCCAGCAGCCCAGTCGGAGCCGATACGCAGTATTTT
CDR3: CASSPVGADTQYF

size: few
D: NA
V: TRBV19
J: TRBJ1-1
length: 14
DNA: TGTGCCAGTAGTGTACTTATGAGGGGGACTGAAGCTTTCTTT
CDR3: CASSVLMRGTEAFF

size: few
D: NA
V: TRBV6-6
J: TRBJ1-1
length: 13
DNA: TGTGCCAGCAGTTATTTGGCCGCCACTGAAGCTTTCTTT
CDR3: CASSYLAATEAFF

size: many
D: NA
V: TRBV2
J: TRBJ2-2
length: 12
DNA: TGTGCCAGCGAAGACAGCACCGGGGAGCTGTTTTTT
CDR3: CASEDSTGELFF

size: many
D: NA
V: TRBV19
J: TRBJ2-1
length: 15
DNA: TGTGCCAGTAGTATTTTTGGAGGGGGAAGGAATGAGCAGTTCTTC
CDR3: CASSIFGGGRNEQFF

size: NA
D: NA
V: TRBV15
J: TRBJ2-3
length: 15
DNA: TGTGCCACCAGCAGAGATGACGGGCCCACAGATACGCAGTATTTT
CDR3: CATSRDDGPTDTQYF

size: NA
D: TRBD1
V: TRBV6-5
J: TRBJ1-1
length: 19
DNA: TGTGCCAGCAGTTACTCGTCCGCAGGGGGTTTTTCCATGAACACTGAAGCTTTCTTT
CDR3: CASSYSSAGGFSMNTEAFF

size: NA
D: NA
V: TRBV5-8
J: TRBJ1-4
length: 15
DNA: TGTGCCAGCTTTGACCCCCAGGGGCTACGTGAAAAACTGTTTTTT
CDR3: CASFDPQGLREKLFF

size: few
D: NA
V: TRBV12-3/TRBV12-4
J: TRBJ2-7
length: 14
DNA: TGTGCCAGCAGTTTTCTTGCAGGGGCCAGCGAGCAGTACTTC
CDR3: CASSFLAGASEQYF

size: NA
D: TRBD1
V: TRBV18
J: TRBJ1-1
length: 16
DNA: TGTGCCAGCTCACCAAGCCTTCGACAGGGGAACACTGAAGCTTTCTTT
CDR3: CASSPSLRQGNTEAFF

size: few
D: TRBD1
V: TRBV13
J: TRBJ2-5
length: 14
DNA: TGTGCCAGCAGCGGAACAGGGGGTCGAGAGACCCAGTACTTC
CDR3: CASSGTGGRETQYF

size: few
D: NA
V: TRBV6-6
J: TRBJ1-1
length: 14
DNA: TGTGCCAGCAGGGAAACGGAAGTGAACACTGAAGCTTTCTTT
CDR3: CASRETEVNTEAFF

size: few
D: TRBD1
V: TRBV29-1
J: TRBJ2-1
length: 17
DNA: TGCAGCGTCCCCGGACAGGGGGCGATCAGTATATACAATGAGCAGTTCTTC
CDR3: CSVPGQGAISIYNEQFF

size: NA
D: NA
V: TRBV28
J: TRBJ1-3
length: 16
DNA: TGTGCCAGCAGTTCCAAGGCTGGGAAGCCCGGAAACACCATATATTTT
CDR3: CASSSKAGKPGNTIYF

size: many
D: TRBD2
V: TRBV28
J: TRBJ2-5
length: 15
DNA: TGTGCCAGCACCCCGCGGGGCCGGGGGGACGAGACCCAGTACTTC
CDR3: CASTPRGRGDETQYF

size: many
D: NA
V: TRBV7-9
J: TRBJ2-5
length: 15
DNA: TGTGCCAGCAGCGTCTCCGCACGGGGACAAGAGACCCAGTACTTC
CDR3: CASSVSARGQETQYF

size: few
D: NA
V: TRBV30
J: TRBJ2-2
length: 14
DNA: TGTGCCTGGAAGGACGGGGTGCACACCGGGGAGCTGTTTTTT
CDR3: CAWKDGVHTGELFF

size: few
D: NA
V: TRBV27
J: TRBJ2-1
length: 12
DNA: TGTGCCAGCAGTATCAGGGGAGGTGAGCAGTTCTTC
CDR3: CASSIRGGEQFF

size: NA
D: TRBD2
V: TRBV7-8
J: TRBJ2-2
length: 18
DNA: TGTGCCAGCAGCTTACTAGCGGGGGGTAGCGCGAACACCGGGGAGCTGTTTTTT
CDR3: CASSLLAGGSANTGELFF

size: NA
D: TRBD1
V: TRBV6-1
J: TRBJ2-4
length: 15
DNA: TGTGCCAGCAGTGAAATTGAGGGGGCGTTAAACATTCAGTACTTC
CDR3: CASSEIEGALNIQYF

size: many
D: NA
V: TRBV7-2
J: TRBJ2-7
length: 12
DNA: TGTGCCAGCAGCCCCGTTCTCTACGAGCAGTACTTC
CDR3: CASSPVLYEQYF

size: few
D: NA
V: TRBV11-2
J: TRBJ2-3
length: 13
DNA: TGTGCCAGCAGTTCCGGGACTCTCAGTACGCAGTATTTT
CDR3: CASSSGTLSTQYF

size: many
D: NA
V: TRBV24-1
J: TRBJ2-1
length: 16
DNA: TGTGCCACCAGTGATCCAGGACGAGGAGGGGGCGGTGAGCAGTTCTTC
CDR3: CATSDPGRGGGGEQFF

size: many
D: NA
V: TRBV7-9
J: TRBJ2-1
length: 14
DNA: TGTGCCAGCAGCTTAGCGGCGGGACCGACAGCTCAGTTCTTC
CDR3: CASSLAAGPTAQFF

size: many
D: NA
V: TRBV7-8
J: TRBJ1-2
length: 17
DNA: TGTGCCAGCAGCTTAGGTGGCACCCGGGGAATGGACTATGGCTACACCTTC
CDR3: CASSLGGTRGMDYGYTF

size: NA
D: NA
V: TRBV29-1
J: TRBJ2-3
length: 14
DNA: TGCAGCGTTGTGGCGGACCGTAGCACAGATACGCAGTATTTT
CDR3: CSVVADRSTDTQYF

size: many
D: TRBD2
V: TRBV19
J: TRBJ2-4
length: 18
DNA: TGTGCCAGTACCTCGACTAGCGGGAGGGCGACCAGCCAGAACATTCAGTACTTC
CDR3: CASTSTSGRATSQNIQYF